Each of the 11 T cell receptor beta chains below was sequenced from the same sample in a study of T cell repertoires in cytomegalovirus infection. TCRdb passed the reads through MiXCR, listing each CDR3 protein once. The table lists about 830,000 distinct CDR3 sequences, 32% of them singletons. The antigens these receptors bind are not known. The specimen was cultured CD8+ T cells from PBMCs, collected from culture after CMV antigen stimulation. These receptors came from a human donor in good health (CMV status not recorded). Some clones in this sample may be carry-over from other donors' samples.

The sample holds many counts of this clonotype. The J gene is TRBJ2-1, the V gene TRBV7-9, with 8 bases identical to TRBD1. J gave up 7 bases and V 1 base, and 3 bases lay outside the gene matches. This CDR3 spans 14 amino acids. The germline CDR1 and CDR2 sequences are SEHNR and FQNEAQ (reference sequence). The CDR3 nucleotides are TGTGCCAGCAGCTTAGGGACAGGGTGGAATGAGCAGTTCTTC. Its translation is CASSLGTGWNEQFF.

This clonotype has a count of ten or more. V and J are TRBV12-3 or TRBV12-4 and TRBJ2-2; 7 bases align to TRBD2. The trim removed 2 bases at V and 2 bases at J, leaving 2 bases unmatched. The CDR3 sequence is 15 residues long. The CDR3 region has the DNA TGTGCCAGCAGTTTAAGGGAGGGAAACACCGGGGAGCTGTTTTTT. Translated: CASSLREGNTGELFF.

This chain joins TRBV28 and TRBJ2-3; 8 bases line up with TRBD1. CDR3 size: 15 residues. Germline V lookup: CDR1 MDHEN, CDR2 SYDVKM. V gave up 2 bases and J gave up 4 bases; unmatched junction bases: 5. The CDR3: CASSLQGADADTQYF. CDR3 nucleotides: TGTGCCAGCAGTTTACAGGGGGCCGACGCAGATACGCAGTATTTT.

A few counts support this clonotype. The V gene is TRBV28, the J gene TRBJ2-5, with 9 bases that match TRBD2. Germline V gene sequence: CDR1 MDHEN, CDR2 SYDVKM. V was clipped by 5 bases and J by 10 bases; unmatched bases: 17. The CDR3 has 16 residues. Written as DNA, the CDR3 is TGTGCCAGCAGTACCGGGACTAGCTGGGATTGGGCGGACCAGTACTTC. Protein: CASSTGTSWDWADQYF. Based on the CDR3 plus reference TRBV28 and TRBJ2-5, the full variable domain is DVKVTQSSRYLVKRTGEKVFLECVQDMDHENMFWYRQDPGLGLRLIYFSYDVKMKEKGDIPEGYSVSREKKERFSLILESASTNQTSMYLCASSTGTSWDWADQYFGPGTRLLVL.

This clonotype came up many times. The rearrangement joins TRBV7-2 to TRBJ2-5; a weak D match, TRBD1 (6 bases). There are 15 residues in the CDR3. The V and J ends lost 5 bases and 5 bases respectively, with 18 bases between them. CDR1 and CDR2 from the germline V gene are SGHTA and FQGNSA. CDR3 residues: CASSLIPYQGETQYF. The CDR3 DNA follows: TGTGCCAGCAGCCTTATCCCGTATCAGGGGGAGACCCAGTACTTC.

V gene TRBV24-1 combines with J gene TRBJ1-1; the D is unclear. Trimming left V 1 base short and J 0 bases short, with 2 bases between. The CDR3 covers 13 residues. Germline V gene sequence: CDR1 KGHDR, CDR2 SFDVKD. CDR3 sequence: CATSDFLNTEAFF. As DNA, the CDR3 is TGTGCCACCAGTGATTTTTTGAACACTGAAGCTTTCTTT.

V gene TRBV9 combines with J gene TRBJ2-7; 9 bases align to TRBD1. Germline V gene sequence: CDR1 SGDLS, CDR2 YYNGEE. The CDR3 covers 16 residues. The ends lost 0 bases at V and 0 bases at J; junction bases unmatched: 4. The CDR3 here is CASSVAGTGNSYEQYF. CDR3 sequence (DNA): TGTGCCAGCAGCGTAGCCGGGACAGGGAACTCCTACGAGCAGTACTTC. Full variable domain (remainder filled in from reference TRBV9 and TRBJ2-7): DSGVTQTPKHLITATGQRVTLRCSPRSGDLSVYWYQQSLDQGLQFLIQYYNGEERAKGNILERFSAQQFPDLHSELNLSSLELGDSALYFCASSVAGTGNSYEQYFGPGTRLTVT.

V and J are TRBV28 and TRBJ1-3; D might be TRBD1 (5 bases). The ends were cut back, 7 bases at V and 0 bases at J, with 13 bases in the middle. The CDR3 runs 15 residues. Germline CDR1 is MDHEN and CDR2 is SYDVKM. The CDR3 bases are TGTGCCAGCACCCGGGACGGATACTCTGGAAACACCATATATTTT. It translates to CASTRDGYSGNTIYF.

This rearrangement joins TRBV6-1 to TRBJ1-2; D may be TRBD1 (5 bases). V lost 5 bases to trimming and J lost 3 bases, with 16 bases between them. The CDR3 runs to 15 residues. Germline V gene data show CDR1 as MNHNS and CDR2 as SASEGT. The CDR3 region has the DNA TGTGCCAGCAGTAGCCCACAAGGGGACGACTATGGCTACACCTTC. Translating gives CASSSPQGDDYGYTF.

This rearrangement joins TRBV2 to TRBJ1-4; TRBD1 is a possible D gene (6 bases). Germline V gene data show CDR1 as SNHLY and CDR2 as FYNNEI. With 9 bases removed from V and 5 bases from J, the gap between germline ends came to 19 bases. This CDR3 is 15 amino acids long. In DNA form, the CDR3 reads TGTGCCAGTGGATTTATATTAACAGGGAATGAAAAACTGTTTTTT. It specifies CASGFILTGNEKLFF.

Many counts were recorded for this clonotype. The rearrangement links TRBV7-2 to TRBJ1-3, with D tentatively TRBD1 (5 bases). The V end lost 1 base, the J end lost 0 bases, and 10 bases lay between the germline ends. The CDR3 spans 16 residues. The germline V gene has CDR1 SGHTA and CDR2 FQGNSA. The DNA of the CDR3 is TGTGCCAGCAGCTTAGAGGTCAGGGTCTCTGGAAACACCATATATTTT. Its protein product is CASSLEVRVSGNTIYF.